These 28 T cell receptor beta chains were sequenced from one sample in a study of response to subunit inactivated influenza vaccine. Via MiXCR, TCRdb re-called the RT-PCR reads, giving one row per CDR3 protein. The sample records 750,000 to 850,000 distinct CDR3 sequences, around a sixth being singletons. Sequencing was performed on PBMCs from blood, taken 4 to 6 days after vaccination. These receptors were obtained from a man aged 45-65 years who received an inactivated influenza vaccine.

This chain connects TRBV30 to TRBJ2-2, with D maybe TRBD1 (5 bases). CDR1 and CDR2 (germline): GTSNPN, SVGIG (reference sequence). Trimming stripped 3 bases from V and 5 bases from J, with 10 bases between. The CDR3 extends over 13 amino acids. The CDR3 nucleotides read TGTGCCTGGAGCGAGCAGGGAACCGGGGAGCTGTTTTTT. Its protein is CAWSEQGTGELFF.

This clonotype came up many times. This CDR3 is CSARHAYNEQFF. Written as DNA, the CDR3 is TGCAGTGCTAGACACGCCTACAATGAGCAGTTCTTC. The rearrangement uses TRBV20-1 and TRBJ2-1; D is unclear. V was trimmed by 2 bases and J by 2 bases, leaving 4 bases between them. The CDR3 has 12 amino acids. Germline loops: CDR1 DFQATT, CDR2 SNEGSKA (reference sequence).

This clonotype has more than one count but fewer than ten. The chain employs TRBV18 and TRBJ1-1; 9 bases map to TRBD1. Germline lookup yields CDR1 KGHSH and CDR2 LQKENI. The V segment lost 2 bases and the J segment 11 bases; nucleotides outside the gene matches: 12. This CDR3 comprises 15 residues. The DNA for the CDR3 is TGTGCCAGCTCACCATCGGGACAGGGCTGGTATACGGCTTTCTTT. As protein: CASSPSGQGWYTAFF.

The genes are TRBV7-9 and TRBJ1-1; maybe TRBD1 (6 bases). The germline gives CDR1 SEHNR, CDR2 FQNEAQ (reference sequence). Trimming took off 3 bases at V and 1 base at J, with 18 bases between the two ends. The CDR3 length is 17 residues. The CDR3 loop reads CASSLNRAKVRNTEAFF. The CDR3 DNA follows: TGTGCCAGCAGCTTGAACAGGGCAAAGGTCAGGAACACTGAAGCTTTCTTT.

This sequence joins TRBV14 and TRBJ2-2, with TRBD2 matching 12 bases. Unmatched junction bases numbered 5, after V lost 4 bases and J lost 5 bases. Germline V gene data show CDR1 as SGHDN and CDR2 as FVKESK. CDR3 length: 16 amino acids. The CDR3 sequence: CASSPLTSGGTGELFF. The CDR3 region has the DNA TGTGCCAGCAGCCCTCTGACTAGCGGGGGAACCGGGGAGCTGTTTTTT.

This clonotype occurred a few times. CDR3 sequence: CASSYPNLAGSISYEQYF. The CDR3 coding sequence is TGTGCCAGCAGTTACCCTAACTTAGCGGGGTCGATCTCCTACGAGCAGTACTTC. The chain links TRBV6-2 or TRBV6-3 to TRBJ2-7, with 8 nucleotides matching TRBD2. Per the germline V gene, CDR1 is MNHEY and CDR2 is SVGEGT. The trim removed 2 bases at V and 0 bases at J, leaving 12 bases unmatched. The CDR3 totals 18 residues.

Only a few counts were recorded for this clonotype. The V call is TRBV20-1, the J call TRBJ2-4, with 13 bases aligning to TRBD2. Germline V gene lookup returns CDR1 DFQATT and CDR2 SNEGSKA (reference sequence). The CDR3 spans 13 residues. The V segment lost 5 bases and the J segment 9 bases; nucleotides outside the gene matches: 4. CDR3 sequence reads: CSAGLAGAFIQYF. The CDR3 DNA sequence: TGCAGTGCTGGACTAGCGGGAGCTTTCATTCAGTACTTC.

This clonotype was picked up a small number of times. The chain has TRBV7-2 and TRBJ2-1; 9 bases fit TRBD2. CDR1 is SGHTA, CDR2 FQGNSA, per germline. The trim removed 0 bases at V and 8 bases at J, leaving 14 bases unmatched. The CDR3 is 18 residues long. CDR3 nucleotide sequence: TGTGCCAGCAGCTTAGCGGGGGTTCTAGCGGGACGTTCAGATGAGCAGTTCTTC. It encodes CASSLAGVLAGRSDEQFF.

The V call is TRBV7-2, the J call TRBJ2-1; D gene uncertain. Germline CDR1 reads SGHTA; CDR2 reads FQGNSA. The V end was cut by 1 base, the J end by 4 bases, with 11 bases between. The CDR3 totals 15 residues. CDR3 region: CASSLGANIYNEQFF. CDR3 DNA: TGTGCCAGCAGCTTAGGTGCAAATATTTACAATGAGCAGTTCTTC.

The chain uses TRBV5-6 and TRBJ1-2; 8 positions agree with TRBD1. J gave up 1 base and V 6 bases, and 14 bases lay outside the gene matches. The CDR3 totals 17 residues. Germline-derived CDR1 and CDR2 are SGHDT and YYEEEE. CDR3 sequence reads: CASTSTGETGVNYGYTF. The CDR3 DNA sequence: TGTGCCAGCACCTCGACAGGGGAAACCGGAGTTAACTATGGCTACACCTTC.

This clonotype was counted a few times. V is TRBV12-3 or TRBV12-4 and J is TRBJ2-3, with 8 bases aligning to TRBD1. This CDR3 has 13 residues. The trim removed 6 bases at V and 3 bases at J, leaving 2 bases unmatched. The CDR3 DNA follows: TGTGCCAGCAGGGACAGGGTTACAGATACGCAGTATTTT. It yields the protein CASRDRVTDTQYF.

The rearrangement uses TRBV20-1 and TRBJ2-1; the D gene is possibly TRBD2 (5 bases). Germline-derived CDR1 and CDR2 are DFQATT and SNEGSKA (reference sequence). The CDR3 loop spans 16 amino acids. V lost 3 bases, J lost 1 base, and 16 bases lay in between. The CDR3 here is CSASNFASFSYNEQFF. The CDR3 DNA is TGCAGTGCTAGTAATTTTGCTAGCTTTTCCTACAATGAGCAGTTCTTC.

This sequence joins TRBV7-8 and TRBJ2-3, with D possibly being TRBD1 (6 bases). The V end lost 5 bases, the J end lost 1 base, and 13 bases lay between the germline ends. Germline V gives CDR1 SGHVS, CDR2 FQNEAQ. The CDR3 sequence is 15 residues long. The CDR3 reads CASSQGQYRTDTQYF. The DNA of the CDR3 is TGTGCCAGCAGCCAAGGACAGTACCGCACAGATACGCAGTATTTT.

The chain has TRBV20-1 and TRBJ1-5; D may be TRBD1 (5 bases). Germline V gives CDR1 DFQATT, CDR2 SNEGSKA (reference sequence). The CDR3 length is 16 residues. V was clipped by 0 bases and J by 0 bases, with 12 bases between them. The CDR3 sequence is CSARDITGYSNQPQHF. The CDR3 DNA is TGCAGTGCTAGAGATATTACAGGCTATAGCAATCAGCCCCAGCATTTT.

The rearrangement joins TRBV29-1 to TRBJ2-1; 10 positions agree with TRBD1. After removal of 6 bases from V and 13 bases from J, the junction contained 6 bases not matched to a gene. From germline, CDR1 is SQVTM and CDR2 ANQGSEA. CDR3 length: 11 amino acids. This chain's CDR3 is CSVLDRGPQFF. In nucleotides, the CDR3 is TGCAGCGTGCTCGACAGGGGGCCACAGTTCTTC.

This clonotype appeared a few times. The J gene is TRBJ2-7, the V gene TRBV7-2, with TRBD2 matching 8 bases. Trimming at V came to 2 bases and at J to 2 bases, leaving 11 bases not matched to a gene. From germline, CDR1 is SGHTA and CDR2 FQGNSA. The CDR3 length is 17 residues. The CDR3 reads CASSLPPPTSGTYEQYF. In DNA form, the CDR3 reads TGTGCCAGCAGCTTACCCCCCCCCACTAGCGGTACCTACGAGCAGTACTTC.

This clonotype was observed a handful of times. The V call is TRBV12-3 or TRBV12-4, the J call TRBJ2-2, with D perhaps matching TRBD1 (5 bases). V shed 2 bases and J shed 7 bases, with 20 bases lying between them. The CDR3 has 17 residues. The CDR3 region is CASSLRPLGRVIGELFF. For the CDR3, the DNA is TGTGCCAGCAGTTTACGCCCCCTAGGCAGGGTGATCGGGGAGCTGTTTTTT.

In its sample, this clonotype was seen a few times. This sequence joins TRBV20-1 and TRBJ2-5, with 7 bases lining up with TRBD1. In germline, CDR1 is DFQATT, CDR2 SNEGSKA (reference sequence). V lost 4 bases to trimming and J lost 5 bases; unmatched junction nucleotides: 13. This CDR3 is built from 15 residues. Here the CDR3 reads CSAKNTGAVGETQYF. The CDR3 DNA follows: TGCAGTGCTAAAAACACAGGGGCCGTCGGGGAGACCCAGTACTTC.

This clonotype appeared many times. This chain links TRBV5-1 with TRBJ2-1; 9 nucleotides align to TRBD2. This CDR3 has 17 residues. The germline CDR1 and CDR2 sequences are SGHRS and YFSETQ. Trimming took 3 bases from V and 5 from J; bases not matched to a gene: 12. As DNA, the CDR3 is TGCGCCAGCAGCTCCAATAGCGGGAGAGAGGTCCACAATGAGCAGTTCTTC. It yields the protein CASSSNSGREVHNEQFF.

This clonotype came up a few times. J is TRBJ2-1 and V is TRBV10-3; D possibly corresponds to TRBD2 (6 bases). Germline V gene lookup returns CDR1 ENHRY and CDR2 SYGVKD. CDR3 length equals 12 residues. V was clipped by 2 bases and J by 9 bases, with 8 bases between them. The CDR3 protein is CAISEDGGEQFF. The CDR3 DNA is TGTGCCATCAGTGAGGACGGGGGTGAGCAGTTCTTC.

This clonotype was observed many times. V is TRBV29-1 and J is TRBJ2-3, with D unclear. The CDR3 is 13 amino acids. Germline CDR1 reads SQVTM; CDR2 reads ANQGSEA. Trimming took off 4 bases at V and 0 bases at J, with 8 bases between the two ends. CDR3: CSVGNLSTDTQYF. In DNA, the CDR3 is TGCAGCGTTGGAAACCTTAGCACAGATACGCAGTATTTT.

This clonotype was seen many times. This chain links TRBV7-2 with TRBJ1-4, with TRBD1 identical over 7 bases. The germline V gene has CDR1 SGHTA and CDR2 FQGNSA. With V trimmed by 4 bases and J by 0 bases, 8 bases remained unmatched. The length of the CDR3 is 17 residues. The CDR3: CASSSRQGFATNEKLFF. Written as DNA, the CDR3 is TGTGCCAGCAGCTCCCGACAGGGATTCGCAACTAATGAAAAACTGTTTTTT.

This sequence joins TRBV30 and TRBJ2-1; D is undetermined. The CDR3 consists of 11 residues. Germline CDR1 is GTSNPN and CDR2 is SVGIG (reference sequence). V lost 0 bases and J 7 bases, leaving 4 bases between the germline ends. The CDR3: CAWSVGNEQFF. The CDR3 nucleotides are TGTGCCTGGAGTGTCGGTAATGAGCAGTTCTTC.

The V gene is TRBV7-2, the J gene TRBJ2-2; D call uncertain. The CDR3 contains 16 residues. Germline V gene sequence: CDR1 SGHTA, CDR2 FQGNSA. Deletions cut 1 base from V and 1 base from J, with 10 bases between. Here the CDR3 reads CASSLERVLNTGELFF. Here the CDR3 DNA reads TGTGCCAGCAGCTTAGAACGGGTCCTGAACACCGGGGAGCTGTTTTTT.

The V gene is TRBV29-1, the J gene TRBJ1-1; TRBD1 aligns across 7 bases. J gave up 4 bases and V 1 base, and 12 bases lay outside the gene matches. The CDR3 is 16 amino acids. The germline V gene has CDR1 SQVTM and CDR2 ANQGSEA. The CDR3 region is CSVEGDRAGQGTEAFF. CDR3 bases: TGCAGCGTTGAAGGCGACAGGGCGGGGCAAGGCACTGAAGCTTTCTTT. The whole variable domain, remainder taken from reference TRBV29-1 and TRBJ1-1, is SAVISQKPSRDICQRGTSLTIQCQVDSQVTMMFWYRQQPGQSLTLIATANQGSEATYESGFVIDKFPISRPNLTFSTLTVSNMSPEDSSIYLCSVEGDRAGQGTEAFFGQGTRLTVV.

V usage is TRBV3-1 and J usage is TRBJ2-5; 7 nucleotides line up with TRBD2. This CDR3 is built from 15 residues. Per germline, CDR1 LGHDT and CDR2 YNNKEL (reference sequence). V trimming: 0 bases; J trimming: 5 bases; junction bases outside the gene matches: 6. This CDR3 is CASSQDTGGHETQYF. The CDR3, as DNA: TGTGCCAGCAGCCAAGATACGGGGGGTCATGAGACCCAGTACTTC.

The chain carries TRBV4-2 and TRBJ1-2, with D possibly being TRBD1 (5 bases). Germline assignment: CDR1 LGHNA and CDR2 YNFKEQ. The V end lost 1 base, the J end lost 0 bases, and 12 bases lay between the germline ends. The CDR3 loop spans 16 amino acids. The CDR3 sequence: CASSQVGGNPNYGYTF. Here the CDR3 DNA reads TGTGCCAGCAGCCAAGTGGGGGGGAATCCTAACTATGGCTACACCTTC.

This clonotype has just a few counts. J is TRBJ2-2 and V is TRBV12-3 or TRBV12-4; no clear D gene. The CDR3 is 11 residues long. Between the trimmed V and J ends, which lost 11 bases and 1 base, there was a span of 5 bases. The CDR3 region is CAGLNTGELFF. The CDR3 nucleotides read TGTGCCGGATTGAACACCGGGGAGCTGTTTTTT.